Listed below are T cell receptor beta chains from one sample, sequenced in a study of identical twins. Each CDR3 protein is one row after TCRdb ran MiXCR on the 5' RACE reads. In the table there are 1.5 million to 2 million distinct CDR3 sequences, around 29% of which are singletons. Sample: cord blood. These receptors were taken from a newborn girl in good health. Each CDR3 is given with its conserved first and last residue. Each record gives: clone size, V gene, J gene, D gene, CDR3 length, CDR3 protein, CDR3 DNA. D genes are given only for firm matches. Where a row states a size, it is once, few, many or the class of an expanded clone; other rows omit it.

clone_size: -; v_call: TRBV5-6; j_call: TRBJ2-7; d_call: -; cdr3_length: 14; cdr3_aa: CASSPNGARGEQYF; cdr3_nt: TGTGCCAGCAGCCCCAACGGGGCGCGAGGCGAGCAGTACTTC
clone_size: -; v_call: TRBV5-1; j_call: TRBJ2-1; d_call: TRBD2; cdr3_length: 16; cdr3_aa: CASSLVPSGGGNEQFF; cdr3_nt: TGCGCCAGCAGCTTGGTTCCTAGCGGGGGGGGCAATGAGCAGTTCTTC
clone_size: -; v_call: TRBV28; j_call: TRBJ1-3; d_call: -; cdr3_length: 15; cdr3_aa: CASSSPAGSGNTIYF; cdr3_nt: TGTGCCAGCAGCAGTCCCGCCGGCTCTGGAAACACCATATATTTT
clone_size: -; v_call: TRBV9; j_call: TRBJ2-1; d_call: TRBD2; cdr3_length: 16; cdr3_aa: CASSALGSGGGNEQFF; cdr3_nt: TGTGCCAGCAGCGCCCTGGGGAGCGGGGGGGGCAATGAGCAGTTCTTC
clone_size: -; v_call: TRBV20-1; j_call: TRBJ2-3; d_call: -; cdr3_length: 15; cdr3_aa: CSARDRASSFGTQYF; cdr3_nt: TGCAGTGCTAGAGATCGGGCTAGCTCGTTTGGTACGCAGTATTTT
clone_size: many; v_call: TRBV7-8; j_call: TRBJ2-3; d_call: -; cdr3_length: 15; cdr3_aa: CASSLVGELTDTQYF; cdr3_nt: TGTGCCAGCAGCTTAGTTGGGGAGTTGACAGATACGCAGTATTTT
clone_size: -; v_call: TRBV20-1; j_call: TRBJ2-7; d_call: -; cdr3_length: 13; cdr3_aa: CSAKAFLTYEQYF; cdr3_nt: TGCAGTGCTAAGGCCTTTCTTACCTACGAGCAGTACTTC
clone_size: -; v_call: TRBV12-3/TRBV12-4; j_call: TRBJ1-1; d_call: -; cdr3_length: 13; cdr3_aa: CASSLADYTEAFF; cdr3_nt: TGTGCCAGCAGTTTAGCAGATTACACTGAAGCTTTCTTT
clone_size: few; v_call: TRBV7-9; j_call: TRBJ1-6; d_call: -; cdr3_length: 16; cdr3_aa: CASSLGGKIYNSPLHF; cdr3_nt: TGTGCCAGCAGCTTGGGGGGAAAGATATATAATTCACCCCTCCACTTT
clone_size: -; v_call: TRBV6-5; j_call: TRBJ2-7; d_call: TRBD1; cdr3_length: 16; cdr3_aa: CASSYSRWVGGCEQYF; cdr3_nt: TGTGCCAGCAGTTACTCGAGATGGGTAGGGGGCTGTGAGCAGTACTTC
clone_size: -; v_call: TRBV6-1; j_call: TRBJ1-4; d_call: -; cdr3_length: 15; cdr3_aa: CASSAPGTGREKLFF; cdr3_nt: TGTGCCAGCAGTGCCCCTGGAACAGGGCGTGAAAAACTGTTTTTT
clone_size: -; v_call: TRBV4-1; j_call: TRBJ2-1; d_call: TRBD2; cdr3_length: 17; cdr3_aa: CASSHNGGASFYNEQFF; cdr3_nt: TGCGCCAGCAGCCACAACGGGGGGGCGTCCTTTTACAATGAGCAGTTCTTC
clone_size: few; v_call: TRBV10-3; j_call: TRBJ2-7; d_call: TRBD2; cdr3_length: 14; cdr3_aa: CAISDLADSYEQYF; cdr3_nt: TGTGCCATCAGTGACCTAGCGGATTCCTACGAGCAGTACTTC
clone_size: -; v_call: TRBV4-1; j_call: TRBJ2-3; d_call: TRBD1; cdr3_length: 14; cdr3_aa: CASSPWDRVDTQYF; cdr3_nt: TGCGCCAGCAGCCCATGGGACAGGGTTGATACGCAGTATTTT
clone_size: few; v_call: TRBV7-2; j_call: TRBJ2-7; d_call: TRBD1; cdr3_length: 17; cdr3_aa: CASSFQPSGTGSYEQYF; cdr3_nt: TGTGCCAGCAGCTTTCAACCCTCCGGGACAGGTTCCTACGAGCAGTACTTC
clone_size: -; v_call: TRBV4-2; j_call: TRBJ2-1; d_call: -; cdr3_length: 12; cdr3_aa: CAGSQDQETQFF; cdr3_nt: TGTGCCGGCAGCCAAGATCAAGAGACCCAGTTCTTC
clone_size: -; v_call: TRBV19; j_call: TRBJ1-5; d_call: -; cdr3_length: 15; cdr3_aa: CASSMGQYSNQPQHF; cdr3_nt: TGTGCCAGTAGTATGGGGCAGTATAGCAATCAGCCCCAGCATTTT
clone_size: -; v_call: TRBV20-1; j_call: TRBJ2-5; d_call: TRBD1; cdr3_length: 15; cdr3_aa: CSASGTANPQETRYF; cdr3_nt: TGCAGTGCTAGCGGGACAGCTAACCCCCAAGAGACCCGGTACTTC
clone_size: -; v_call: TRBV6-5; j_call: TRBJ2-1; d_call: -; cdr3_length: 15; cdr3_aa: CASSPFRDHYNEQFF; cdr3_nt: TGTGCCAGCAGTCCCTTCCGGGACCATTACAATGAGCAGTTCTTC